The subject of this entry is one T cell receptor beta chain. Its antigen is not yet known. The junction and the germline gene differ at one end; a read error may be behind it. The data were obtained in a study of Ad26.COV2.S vaccination and SARS-CoV-2 variants (dated by TCRdb to 2020 to 2022). Study-level background: Donors in the vaccine arm were drawn from COV1001, a multicentre, randomized, double-blind, placebo-controlled phase I-IIa trial testing Ad26.COV2.S in healthy adults. Dosing of Ad26.COV2.S was intramuscular, at either 5x10^10 or 1x10^11 viral particles, delivered as one shot or as two shots spaced 56 days apart. The TCR-sequenced set comprised around 30 samples: some 20 Ad26.COV2.S vaccine recipients, 5 placebo recipients and 8 SARS-CoV-2 convalescent individuals. Investigators remained blinded to trial group allocation during experiments and outcome assessment. TCRbeta repertoire sequencing served as the tool for gauging how specific and how broad the SARS-CoV-2-reactive T cell receptors were following Ad26.COV2.S vaccination. Participants in the trial were split at random into five groups of five each, receiving low-dose or high-dose Ad26.COV2.S once or twice, or else placebo on both occasions.

CDR1 is given as MNHEY and CDR2 as SVGAGI, both from the germline V gene. From the cysteine up to the phenylalanine, the CDR3 has a length of 15 residues. The entry retains the CDR3 DNA only, 45 bases that are in frame from base 1. Reading the label with the study, this specimen's treatment or condition is: roughly 20 received Ad26.COV2.S at low or high dose, single or two shots; about five received placebo; per-sample allocation not given. Repertoires of vaccine and placebo recipients were sequenced from samples taken on day 63 after the first injection. Cohort 1b enrolled about two dozen adults aged 18-55 years at a single site in Boston, USA, between 29 July and 7 August 2020. Ad26.COV2.S was a replication-incompetent adenovirus type 26 vector that expressed a prefusion-stabilized SARS-CoV-2 spike protein derived from the original Wuhan strain. The immunoSEQ Assay was used to sequence TCRbeta CDR3 regions. After extraction, genomic DNA underwent amplification by bias-controlled multiplex PCR, followed by high-throughput sequencing. The paper's processing steps were these. Collapsing and filtering of sequences were performed to quantify the absolute abundance of each unique TCRbeta CDR3 region. T cell fraction was estimated by normalizing TCRbeta template counts to usable DNA, which was measured by amplifying reference genes present in all nucleated cells. Repertoire TCRs were annotated as SARS-CoV-2-specific when V gene, CDR3 amino acid sequence and J gene were exactly matched to a known reactive TCR set. The reference SARS-CoV-2 TCR set came from MIRA and was filtered for enrichment in COVID-19-positive ImmuneCODE repertoires, removing public or cross-reactive TCRs. Using the MIRA antigens, annotated TCRs were further analysed by specific ORF or by position within an ORF. Breadth was defined as annotated unique rearrangements over total unique productive rearrangements; depth was the summed frequency of those rearrangements. Two-sided Wilcoxon rank-sum tests were used to compare TCR breadth between groups. TCRdb mirrors the immuneACCESS table, restricted to in-frame sequences. Some clones are absent from its copies; in checked studies, under half trace to an unresolved V gene, and the reason for the others is unknown. V, J and clone size derive from that table, while D and trimming were established from the DNA sequence. This sample has about 400,000 clones in its table, and about 91% of those were observed once. Around 1.8% of the sample comes from the top ten.

What the work shows at the level of the full study, not this receptor alone: Comparing responses between vaccine doses or regimens was not something the study was powered to do. Spike-specific TCR breadth was higher in Ad26.COV2.S recipients than in placebo recipients (P = 0.0014). Substantial breadth of spike-specific CD8+ and CD4+ T cell responses was reported after vaccination. Non-spike TCR breadth was comparable between vaccine and placebo recipients, consistent with the vaccine containing only spike. The authors noted that total T cell responses may have been underestimated by the TCR breadth and depth analyses.

This clonotype originated in a person aged 18-60 years who received the Ad26.COV2.S COVID-19 vaccine or a placebo. Source: peripheral blood, taken in a trial of Ad26.COV2.S vaccine versus placebo. The rearranged segments are TRBV6-5 and TRBJ2-7; the D gene may be TRBD1 or TRBD2, since each aligns over 5 bases. The CDR3 region has the sequence CASAPAPGRSSFVSF. The bases are TGTGCCAGCGCGCCTGCCCCGGGACGTTCTTCCTTCGTTAGCTTC.